This T cell receptor (beta chain) emerged from a study of neoadjuvant nivolumab and ipilimumab in lung cancer. Germline assignment: CDR1 SGHVS and CDR2 FQNEAQ. The CDR3 covers 17 residues. The junction had 5 bases not matched to a gene; V was cut back by 1 base and J by 0 bases. The data were produced by immunoSEQ multiplex PCR, yet TCRdb's version contains in-frame clones alone and is incomplete. The table shows 20,000 to 25,000 clones, with 82% occurring only once. The V call is TRBV7-8, the J call TRBJ1-1; 10 bases are shared with TRBD1. The source of this sequence is an adult with non-small cell lung cancer. This specimen consisted of peripheral blood, obtained before neoadjuvant nivolumab, alone or with ipilimumab. CDR3 region: CASSLVGQGVLNTEAFF. The CDR3 DNA reads as TGTGCCAGCAGCTTAGTTGGACAGGGGGTCTTGAACACTGAAGCTTTCTTT.